This record concerns one T cell receptor beta chain sequence. This clonotype was detected only a few times. Its antigen remains unidentified. It has no much larger one-base neighbor in the sample; base qualities were not kept. The 39 donors, aged about 6 to 95 years, were systemically healthy Caucasian individuals from Russia. Each donor gave around 9.9 milliliters of peripheral blood, collected into EDTA-treated Vacutainer tubes. PBMCs were isolated by Ficoll-Paque density-gradient centrifugation, with at least 6 million obtained per sample. Total RNA was extracted from PBMCs with Trizol reagent, with at least 5 micrograms obtained per sample. Naive CD45RAhigh/CD27high T cell percentages were measured by flow cytometry on a PBMC aliquot from every donor. The sample comes from a study of blood T cells in healthy people across ages (dated by TCRdb to between 2015 and 2016). A note on the overall study: In model experiments, template switching captured about one uniquely barcoded TCR beta cDNA molecule for every two T cells. The donors were split into four age groups: young (average about 16 years), middle-aged (roughly 39), aged (approximately 60) and long-lived (under 90). Using the same blood draw, the study looked at two additional independent replicas of 1 million unique cDNA reads for two donors, one aged 18 to 29 and the other aged 80 or older. Using deep sequencing normalized with unique cDNA molecular identifiers, the study measured how TCR beta repertoire diversity changes with age. Broad study findings and their caveats: A strong correlation was found between observed TCR beta diversity and the percentage of naive T cells measured by flow cytometry. Donor CMV infection status was unknown, potentially confounding age-related changes in expanded clonotypes. Estimates of total diversity based on one million sequenced T cells were regarded as lower bounds and as underestimates. Compared with the aged group, more naive CD4+ T cells, fewer expanded clones and increased TCR diversity were shown by the long-lived group, suggesting age selection. As age increased, observed TCR beta diversity per million T cells dropped in a roughly linear way, and a significant reduction was already evident by age 40. Conclusive comparison of naive and antigen-experienced compartments was prevented by the profiling of bulk unsorted PBMCs.

The library was made by 5' RACE. Instrument used: Illumina HiSeq 2500. A second PCR of about 7 to 12 cycles was run with a J-beta primer mix and a sample-barcoded 5' primer. A template-switch 5' adaptor carrying 12 random nucleotides introduced a unique molecular identifier onto each TCR beta cDNA molecule. Each sample yielded at least 2.5 million CDR3-containing paired-end reads. All of the RNA was converted into first-strand cDNA using the Mint cDNA synthesis kit, with a TRBC-specific oligonucleotide serving as the primer. Following uracil-DNA glycosylase treatment, all cDNA underwent a first 18-cycle PCR with the universal primers M1SS and BC2_uni_R. As for the original processing: For normalization, 1 million high-quality reads were randomly selected from each sample, with every read carrying a distinct molecular identifier. Instead of being binned into consensus sequences, reads with shared molecular identifiers were discarded. CDR3 identification, clonotype clustering and error correction used MiTCR with a Q25 quality threshold and the strictest error-elimination algorithm. Lower-bound total TCR beta diversity was estimated with a nonparametric unseen species model using Euler transformation. The public reads were quality trimmed at Q25 with fastp and then assembled into clones with MiXCR by TCRdb, keeping productive beta chains. Rows with a matching CDR3 protein are joined into one entry that keeps the most common DNA and genes. The V and J calls, along with clone size, are taken from TCRdb and not from the paper's own processing. The sample table contains some 760,000 distinct CDR3 sequences; only one count was recorded for roughly 25% of them. More than 8.5% of the sample goes to the ten largest clones.

V sheds 6 bases and J sheds 4 bases, leaving 15 bases between their ends. The CDR3 measures 15 amino acids from cysteine to phenylalanine. Of the read, only the CDR3 DNA is kept; its 45 bases are in frame from base 1. CDR1 and CDR2 are read off the germline V gene as MNHEY and SVGEGT. The sample was also linked to a second study, of T cells of mothers and their children. Taken from the second paper: Nine systemically healthy Caucasian individuals, comprising three mothers and their six children, were included as donors. cDNA synthesis used all of the extracted RNA, with roughly 1.5 ug of RNA in each 15 ul reaction. In the second PCR, the M1S primer added sample barcodes and 2-4 random nucleotides. Over 8 million TCR beta CDR3 reads came from each mother, compared with roughly 2.8 million reads from each child. In both related and unrelated pairs, thymic selection shapes the output of TCR recombination in a similar way, with inherited differences having only a minor effect. Normalized repertoire overlap in related mother-child pairs was always slightly higher than in unrelated mother-child pairs, but the difference was never significant. With a sensitivity of roughly 93 clones per million clonotypes, no persistent microchimeric T cell clones were detected. Deep NGS was used in the study to compare the TCR beta repertoires of mothers and children and to look for features that separate related mother-child pairs from unrelated individuals. Mothers averaged around 43 +/- 4 years of age and children averaged roughly 11 +/- 4 years. After adapter ligation with NEBNext reagents, the libraries were sequenced on Illumina HiSeq 2000 with 100+100 nt paired-end reads. To avoid cross-contamination, the mother libraries and the child libraries were prepared a month apart and sequenced in separate runs. For each donor, somewhere between about 500,000 and 2,300,000 distinct TCR beta clonotypes were identified. Naive TCR beta clonotypes were estimated from low-frequency clonotypes matched to each donor's FACS-determined naive share, without sorting.

This receptor was taken from a boy aged 5-17 years in good health. In this chain, TRBV6-2 or TRBV6-3 is recombined with TRBJ2-2, with the D gene call left open. Specimen: blood. The CDR3 region reads CASSKNGPSTGELFF. DNA sequence: TGTGCCAGCAGCAAAAATGGACCGAGCACCGGGGAGCTGTTTTTT.